A selection of T cell receptor beta chains follows, all from one sample in a study of OX40 agonist ivuxolimab in advanced cancers. Data came from immunoSEQ multiplex PCR; TCRdb stores just in-frame clones and leaves some out. The table includes nearly 8,500 clones, 70% to 75% detected once. Here the sequenced sample was CD4+ or CD8+ T cells sorted from blood, taken in a trial of the OX40 agonist ivuxolimab. The receptors stem from an adult with an advanced solid tumor such as melanoma, head and neck, liver or kidney cancer. CDR3s include the opening cysteine and the closing phenylalanine or tryptophan. Fields, in order: V gene, J gene, D gene, clone size, CDR3 DNA, CDR3 protein. The D gene is left open where the match is weak. The size field is filled for only some rows; it gives once, few, many or a size class.

v_gene: TRBV29-1
j_gene: TRBJ1-2
d_gene: NA
abundance: NA
CDR3nt: TGCAGCGTCCAGGCGCTGAGCTATGGCTACACCTTC
CDR3aa: CSVQALSYGYTF

v_gene: TRBV11-1
j_gene: TRBJ1-2
d_gene: NA
abundance: NA
CDR3nt: TGTGCCAGCAGTACCGGCACAGGCCATGGCTACACCTTC
CDR3aa: CASSTGTGHGYTF

v_gene: TRBV6-1
j_gene: TRBJ2-1
d_gene: NA
abundance: NA
CDR3nt: TGTGCCAGCAGTCCCCGGGACACGTACAATGAGCAGTTCTTC
CDR3aa: CASSPRDTYNEQFF

v_gene: TRBV29-1
j_gene: TRBJ1-2
d_gene: NA
abundance: NA
CDR3nt: TGCAGCTCCGAAAGTAGGCAGTCCTATGGCTACACCTTC
CDR3aa: CSSESRQSYGYTF

v_gene: TRBV29-1
j_gene: TRBJ2-5
d_gene: TRBD1
abundance: NA
CDR3nt: TGCAGCGGGGACAGGGAAGGGACCCAGTACTTC
CDR3aa: CSGDREGTQYF

v_gene: TRBV5-6
j_gene: TRBJ2-7
d_gene: NA
abundance: NA
CDR3nt: TGTGCCAGCAGCACAGCGCACGACCGGGGGAGGTGGGGATACGAGCAGTACTTC
CDR3aa: CASSTAHDRGRWGYEQYF

v_gene: TRBV29-1
j_gene: TRBJ2-1
d_gene: TRBD2
abundance: medium-sized
CDR3nt: TGCAGCGGGACTAGCGGGGTTGAGCAGTTCTTC
CDR3aa: CSGTSGVEQFF

v_gene: TRBV4-1
j_gene: TRBJ1-1
d_gene: TRBD1
abundance: NA
CDR3nt: TGCGCCAGCAGCCAAGAACTAGGACAGGGGAACACTGAAGCTTTCTTT
CDR3aa: CASSQELGQGNTEAFF

v_gene: TRBV7-4
j_gene: TRBJ2-7
d_gene: NA
abundance: NA
CDR3nt: TGTGCCAGCAGCTTAGTCGCACACTACGAGCAGTACTTC
CDR3aa: CASSLVAHYEQYF

v_gene: TRBV6-4
j_gene: TRBJ2-1
d_gene: TRBD1
abundance: once
CDR3nt: TGTGCCAGCAGTGACTCACCAGGGACAGGGGGGAATGAGCAGTTCTTC
CDR3aa: CASSDSPGTGGNEQFF

v_gene: TRBV5-6
j_gene: TRBJ2-1
d_gene: TRBD2
abundance: once
CDR3nt: TGTGCCAGCAGCTTGTGGCTAGCGGGGACGGCACGGAATGAGCAGTTCTTC
CDR3aa: CASSLWLAGTARNEQFF

v_gene: TRBV11-1
j_gene: TRBJ1-3
d_gene: NA
abundance: NA
CDR3nt: TGTGCCAGCAGTATGGGGCCTGGAAACACCATATATTTT
CDR3aa: CASSMGPGNTIYF